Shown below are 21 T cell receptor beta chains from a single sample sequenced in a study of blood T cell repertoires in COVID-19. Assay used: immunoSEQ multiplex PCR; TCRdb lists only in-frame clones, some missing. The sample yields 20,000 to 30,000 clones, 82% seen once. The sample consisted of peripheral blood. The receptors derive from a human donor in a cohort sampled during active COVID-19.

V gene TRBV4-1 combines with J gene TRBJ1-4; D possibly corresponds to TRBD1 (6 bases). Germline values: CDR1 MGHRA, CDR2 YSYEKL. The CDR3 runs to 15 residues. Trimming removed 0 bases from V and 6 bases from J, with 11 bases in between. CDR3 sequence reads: CASSQDHRAYEKLFF. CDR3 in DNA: TGCGCCAGCAGCCAAGACCACAGGGCGTATGAAAAACTGTTTTTT.

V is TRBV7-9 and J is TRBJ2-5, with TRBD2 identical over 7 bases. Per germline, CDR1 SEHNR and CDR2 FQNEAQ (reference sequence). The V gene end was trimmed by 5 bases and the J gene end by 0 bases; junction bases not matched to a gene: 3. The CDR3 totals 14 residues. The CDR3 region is CASSAGEYQETQYF. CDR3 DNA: TGTGCCAGCAGCGCGGGGGAGTACCAAGAGACCCAGTACTTC. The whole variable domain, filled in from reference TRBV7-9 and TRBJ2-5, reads DTGVSQNPRHKITKRGQNVTFRCDPISEHNRLYWYRQTLGQGPEFLTYFQNEAQLEKSRLLSDRFSAERPKGSFSTLEIQRTEQGDSAMYLCASSAGEYQETQYFGPGTRLLVL.

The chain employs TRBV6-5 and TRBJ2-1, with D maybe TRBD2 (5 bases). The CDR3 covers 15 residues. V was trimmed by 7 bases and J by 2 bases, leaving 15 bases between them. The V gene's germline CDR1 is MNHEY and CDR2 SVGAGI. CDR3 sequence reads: CASNKRSDTYNEQFF. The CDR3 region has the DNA TGTGCCAGCAATAAGCGGAGTGACACCTACAATGAGCAGTTCTTC.

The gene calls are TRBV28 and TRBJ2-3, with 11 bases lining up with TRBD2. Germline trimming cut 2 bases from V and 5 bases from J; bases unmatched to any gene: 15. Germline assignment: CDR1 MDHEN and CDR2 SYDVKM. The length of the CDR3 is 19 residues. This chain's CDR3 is CASSLPSGTSGLGKDTQYF. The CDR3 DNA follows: TGTGCCAGCAGTTTACCTTCCGGGACTAGCGGCCTCGGGAAAGATACGCAGTATTTT.

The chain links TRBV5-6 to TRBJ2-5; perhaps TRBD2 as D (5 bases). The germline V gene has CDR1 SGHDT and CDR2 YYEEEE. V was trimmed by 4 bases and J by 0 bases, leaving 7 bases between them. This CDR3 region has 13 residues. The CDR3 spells CASSLGDQETQYF. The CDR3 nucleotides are TGTGCCAGCAGCCTGGGAGACCAAGAGACCCAGTACTTC.

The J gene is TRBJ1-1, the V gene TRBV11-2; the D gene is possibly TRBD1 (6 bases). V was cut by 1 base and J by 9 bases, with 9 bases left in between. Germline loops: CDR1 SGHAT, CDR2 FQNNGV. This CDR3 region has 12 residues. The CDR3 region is CASSLGTGKAFF. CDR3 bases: TGTGCCAGCAGCTTAGGAACAGGGAAAGCTTTCTTT.

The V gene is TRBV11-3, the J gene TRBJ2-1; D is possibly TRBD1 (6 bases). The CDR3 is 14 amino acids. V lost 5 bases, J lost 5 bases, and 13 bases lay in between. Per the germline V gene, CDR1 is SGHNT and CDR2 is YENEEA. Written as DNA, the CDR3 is TGTGCCAGCAGCGGCCGGACAGTGAACAATGAGCAGTTCTTC. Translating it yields CASSGRTVNNEQFF.

CDR3: CASSVDPGDVTDTQYF. CDR3 nucleotide sequence: TGTGCCAGCAGCGTAGATCCGGGGGACGTCACAGATACGCAGTATTTT. The gene calls are TRBV9 and TRBJ2-3; the D gene is possibly TRBD2 (6 bases). Germline loops: CDR1 SGDLS, CDR2 YYNGEE. V was trimmed by 0 bases and J by 2 bases, leaving 13 bases between them. CDR3 length equals 16 residues. Looking up the rest from reference TRBV9 and TRBJ2-3 gives the full variable domain: DSGVTQTPKHLITATGQRVTLRCSPRSGDLSVYWYQQSLDQGLQFLIQYYNGEERAKGNILERFSAQQFPDLHSELNLSSLELGDSALYFCASSVDPGDVTDTQYFGPGTRLTVL.

The DNA for the CDR3 is TGTGCCTGGAGTGTAGGGCAGGGGGGTTCTCATAATGAAAAACTGTTTTTT. It codes for CAWSVGQGGSHNEKLFF. The chain uses TRBV30 and TRBJ1-4, with 7 bases lining up with TRBD1. Germline trimming cut 0 bases from V and 4 bases from J; bases unmatched to any gene: 11. The CDR3 length is 17 residues. Germline values: CDR1 GTSNPN, CDR2 SVGIG (reference sequence).

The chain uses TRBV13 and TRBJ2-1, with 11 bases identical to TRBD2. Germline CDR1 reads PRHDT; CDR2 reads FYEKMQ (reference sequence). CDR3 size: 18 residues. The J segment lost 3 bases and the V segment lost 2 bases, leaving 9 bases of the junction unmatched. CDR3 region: CASSLLTSGDRVYNEQFF. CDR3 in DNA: TGTGCCAGCAGCTTATTGACTAGCGGGGATAGGGTCTACAATGAGCAGTTCTTC.

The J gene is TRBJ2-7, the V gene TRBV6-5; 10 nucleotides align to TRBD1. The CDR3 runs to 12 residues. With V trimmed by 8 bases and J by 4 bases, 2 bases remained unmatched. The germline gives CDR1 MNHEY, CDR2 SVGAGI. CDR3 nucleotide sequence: TGTGCCAGCGGGACAGGGGTATACGAGCAGTACTTC. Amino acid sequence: CASGTGVYEQYF.

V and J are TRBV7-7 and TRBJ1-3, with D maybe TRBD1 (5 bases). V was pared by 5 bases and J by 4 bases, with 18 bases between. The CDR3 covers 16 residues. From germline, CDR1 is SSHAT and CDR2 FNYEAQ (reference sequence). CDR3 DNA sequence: TGTGCCAGCAGCCCCGCTACAGGCACAGAGGGAAACACCATATATTTT. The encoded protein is CASSPATGTEGNTIYF.

CDR3 protein: CASSPEQGGSYGYTF. DNA for the CDR3: TGCGCCAGCAGCCCCGAGCAGGGCGGGAGCTATGGCTACACCTTC. J is TRBJ1-2 and V is TRBV4-3; TRBD1 is a possible D gene (5 bases). Looked up from germline, CDR1 is LGHNA and CDR2 is YSLEER. The CDR3 has 15 residues. The V end was cut by 4 bases, the J end by 4 bases, with 16 bases between.

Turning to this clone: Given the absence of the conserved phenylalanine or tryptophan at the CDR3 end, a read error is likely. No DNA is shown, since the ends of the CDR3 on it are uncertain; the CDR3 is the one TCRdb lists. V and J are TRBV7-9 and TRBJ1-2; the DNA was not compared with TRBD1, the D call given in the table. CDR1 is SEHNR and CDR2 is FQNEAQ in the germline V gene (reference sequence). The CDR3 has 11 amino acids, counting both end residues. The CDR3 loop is CASSVTGSLAY.

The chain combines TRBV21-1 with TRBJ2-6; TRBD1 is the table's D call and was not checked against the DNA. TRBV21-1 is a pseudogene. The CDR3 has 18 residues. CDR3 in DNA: TGTGCCAGCAGCAAAAGAAGGACAGGGACCTCTGGGGCCAACGTCCTGACTTTC. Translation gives CASSKRRTGTSGANVLTF.

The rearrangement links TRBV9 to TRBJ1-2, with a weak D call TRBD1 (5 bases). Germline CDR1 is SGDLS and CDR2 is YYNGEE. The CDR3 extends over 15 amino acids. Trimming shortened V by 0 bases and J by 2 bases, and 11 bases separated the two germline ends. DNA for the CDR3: TGTGCCAGCAGCGTAGCTGGACAAACAAACTATGGCTACACCTTC. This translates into CASSVAGQTNYGYTF.

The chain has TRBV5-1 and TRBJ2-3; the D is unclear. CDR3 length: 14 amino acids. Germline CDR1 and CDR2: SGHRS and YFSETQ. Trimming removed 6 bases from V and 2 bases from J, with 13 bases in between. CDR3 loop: CASKWSTYTDTQYF. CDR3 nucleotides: TGCGCCAGCAAGTGGTCCACATACACAGATACGCAGTATTTT.

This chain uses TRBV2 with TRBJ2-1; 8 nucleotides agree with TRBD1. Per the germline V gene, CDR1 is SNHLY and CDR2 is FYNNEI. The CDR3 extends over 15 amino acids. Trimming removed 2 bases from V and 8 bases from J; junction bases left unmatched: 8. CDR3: CASSEPRQGIDEQFF. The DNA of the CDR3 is TGTGCCAGCAGTGAACCCAGACAGGGGATCGATGAGCAGTTCTTC.

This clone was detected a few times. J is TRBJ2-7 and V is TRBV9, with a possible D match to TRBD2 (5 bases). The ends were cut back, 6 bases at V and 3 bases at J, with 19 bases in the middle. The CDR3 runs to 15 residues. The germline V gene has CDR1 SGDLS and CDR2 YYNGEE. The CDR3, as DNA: TGTGCCAGCATTCCCCGCGGAGGCGTCTGCTACGAGCAGTACTTC. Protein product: CASIPRGGVCYEQYF. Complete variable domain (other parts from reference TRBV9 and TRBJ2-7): DSGVTQTPKHLITATGQRVTLRCSPRSGDLSVYWYQQSLDQGLQFLIQYYNGEERAKGNILERFSAQQFPDLHSELNLSSLELGDSALYFCASIPRGGVCYEQYFGPGTRLTVT.

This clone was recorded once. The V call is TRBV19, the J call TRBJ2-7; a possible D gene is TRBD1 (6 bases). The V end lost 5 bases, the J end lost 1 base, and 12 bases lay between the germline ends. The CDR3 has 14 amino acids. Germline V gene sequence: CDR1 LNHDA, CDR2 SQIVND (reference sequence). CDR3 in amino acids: CASSPQGRSYEQYF. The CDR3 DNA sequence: TGTGCCAGTAGTCCCCAGGGGCGGTCCTACGAGCAGTACTTC.

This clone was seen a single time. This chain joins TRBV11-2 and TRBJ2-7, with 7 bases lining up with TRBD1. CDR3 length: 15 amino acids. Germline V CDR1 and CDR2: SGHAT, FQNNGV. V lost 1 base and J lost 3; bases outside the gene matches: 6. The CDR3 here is CASSLGQGFYYEQYF. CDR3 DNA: TGTGCCAGCAGCTTAGGACAGGGATTTTACTACGAGCAGTACTTC.